This T cell receptor (beta chain) stems from a study of long-term antiretroviral therapy in people with HIV. Investigators performed immunoSEQ version v3.0 at survey level. Sequenced by immunoSEQ multiplex PCR; TCRdb stores in-frame clones only, minus some. The profile covers tens of thousands of clones, with about 89% appearing a single time and about 5% taken by the ten largest. Germline-derived CDR1 and CDR2 are MNHEY and SVGAGI. Between the trimmed V and J ends, which lost 4 bases and 5 bases, there was a span of 8 bases. CDR3 length equals 12 residues. Material: unsorted PBMCs, obtained 0.1 years before starting antiretroviral therapy. The chain combines TRBV6-5 with TRBJ1-2; the D gene is possibly TRBD1 (5 bases). This TCR was recovered from a woman in her 50s with HIV. CDR3 in amino acids: CASSFRGYGYTF. The CDR3 region has the DNA TGTGCCAGCAGTTTTCGGGGGTATGGCTACACCTTC.